A selection of T cell receptor beta chains follows, all from one sample in a study of identical twins. TCRdb reprocessed the 5' RACE reads via MiXCR and lists one record per CDR3 protein. The repertoire holds some 790,000 distinct CDR3 sequences, with over 15% as singletons. This same sample was also taken into another study, of T cells expressing NK-cell markers.

Material for sequencing was PBMCs. The receptors were sampled from a woman younger than 35 in good health. Each CDR3 is given with its conserved first and last residue. Fields, in order: J gene, V gene, clone size, D gene, CDR3 DNA, CDR3 protein. D genes are given only for firm matches. Rows may omit the clone size; those that give it use once, few, many or a size class.

j_call: TRBJ2-1
v_call: TRBV27
clone_size: few
d_call: .
cdr3_nt: TGTGCCAGCAGTATGGGACCTTACAATGAGCAGTTCTTC
cdr3_aa: CASSMGPYNEQFF

j_call: TRBJ1-1
v_call: TRBV7-9
clone_size: .
d_call: .
cdr3_nt: TGTGCCAGCAGCCGAACGGACGGGAACACTGAAGCTTTCTTT
cdr3_aa: CASSRTDGNTEAFF

j_call: TRBJ2-1
v_call: TRBV6-4
clone_size: few
d_call: .
cdr3_nt: TGTGCCAGCAGCACCGGGCGGGGTGAGCAGTTCTTC
cdr3_aa: CASSTGRGEQFF

j_call: TRBJ1-2
v_call: TRBV6-5
clone_size: many
d_call: .
cdr3_nt: TGTGCCAGCAGTGTGCAAGGGGGTGTTGATGGCTACACCTTC
cdr3_aa: CASSVQGGVDGYTF

j_call: TRBJ2-3
v_call: TRBV6-1
clone_size: .
d_call: TRBD2
cdr3_nt: TGTGCCAGCGGAAGACTAGCGCGAAGCACAGATACGCAGTATTTT
cdr3_aa: CASGRLARSTDTQYF

j_call: TRBJ2-7
v_call: TRBV27
clone_size: few
d_call: .
cdr3_nt: TGTGCCAGCAGTCCCTCACCCAGGTATAGCGTAAACTCCTACGAGCAGTACTTC
cdr3_aa: CASSPSPRYSVNSYEQYF

j_call: TRBJ1-5
v_call: TRBV5-1
clone_size: few
d_call: .
cdr3_nt: TGCGCCAGCAGCTTAAGGCAGCCCCAGCATTTT
cdr3_aa: CASSLRQPQHF

j_call: TRBJ2-3
v_call: TRBV20-1
clone_size: few
d_call: .
cdr3_nt: TGCAGTGCTAGGGTGGGGGCTAGCACAGATACGCAGTATTTT
cdr3_aa: CSARVGASTDTQYF

j_call: TRBJ1-2
v_call: TRBV7-9
clone_size: .
d_call: .
cdr3_nt: TGTGCCAGCAGCTCAGCAGGGCAAGAATATAACTATGGCTACACCTTC
cdr3_aa: CASSSAGQEYNYGYTF

j_call: TRBJ2-7
v_call: TRBV6-6
clone_size: few
d_call: .
cdr3_nt: TGTGCCAGCACCTCCGGACCCGAGCAGTACTTC
cdr3_aa: CASTSGPEQYF

j_call: TRBJ2-1
v_call: TRBV19
clone_size: once
d_call: TRBD2
cdr3_nt: TGTGCCAGTAGTTCGGGAGGGGGAACCTACAATGAGCAGTTCTTC
cdr3_aa: CASSSGGGTYNEQFF

j_call: TRBJ2-7
v_call: TRBV12-3/TRBV12-4
clone_size: .
d_call: TRBD2
cdr3_nt: TGTGCGATCGGCGGGGGTTCCTACGAGCAGTACTTC
cdr3_aa: CAIGGGSYEQYF

j_call: TRBJ2-7
v_call: TRBV6-5
clone_size: .
d_call: TRBD2
cdr3_nt: TGTGCCAGCAGTTACGTTCGGGGCGGGAGAACCGAGCAGTACTTC
cdr3_aa: CASSYVRGGRTEQYF

j_call: TRBJ2-1
v_call: TRBV21-1
clone_size: .
d_call: .
cdr3_nt: TGTGCCAGCAGCAGCACGGTACAGGGGAATGAGCAGTTCTTC
cdr3_aa: CASSSTVQGNEQFF

j_call: TRBJ2-3
v_call: TRBV24-1
clone_size: .
d_call: TRBD2
cdr3_nt: TGTGCCACCAGTGATCTTAGCGGGGGGGTCGTTACGCAGTATTTT
cdr3_aa: CATSDLSGGVVTQYF

j_call: TRBJ2-3
v_call: TRBV12-3/TRBV12-4
clone_size: once
d_call: .
cdr3_nt: TGTGCCAGCAGTATGACTAGCAGAGGGGGAGATACGCAGTATTTT
cdr3_aa: CASSMTSRGGDTQYF

j_call: TRBJ2-1
v_call: TRBV11-2
clone_size: .
d_call: TRBD2
cdr3_nt: TGTGCCAGCAGATGGATTGGGACTAGGAGCTACAATGAGCAGTTCTTC
cdr3_aa: CASRWIGTRSYNEQFF

j_call: TRBJ2-3
v_call: TRBV20-1
clone_size: .
d_call: TRBD1
cdr3_nt: TGCAGTGCTCAGGGGGCGCAAGATACGCAGTATTTT
cdr3_aa: CSAQGAQDTQYF

j_call: TRBJ1-2
v_call: TRBV6-1
clone_size: .
d_call: .
cdr3_nt: TGTGCCAGCGGCCACCCGCGACAGTCCTATGGCTACACCTTC
cdr3_aa: CASGHPRQSYGYTF

j_call: TRBJ2-3
v_call: TRBV5-1
clone_size: few
d_call: .
cdr3_nt: TGCGCCAGCAGCTCCGGCGCCGTCACAGATACGCAGTATTTT
cdr3_aa: CASSSGAVTDTQYF

j_call: TRBJ1-5
v_call: TRBV5-1
clone_size: few
d_call: TRBD1
cdr3_nt: TGCGCCAGCAGTCCCGGGACAGGGATCAATCAGCCCCAGCATTTT
cdr3_aa: CASSPGTGINQPQHF

j_call: TRBJ2-1
v_call: TRBV29-1
clone_size: .
d_call: .
cdr3_nt: TGCAGCGTTGGAGCCTTCACTCCCAATGAGCAGTTCTTC
cdr3_aa: CSVGAFTPNEQFF

j_call: TRBJ2-7
v_call: TRBV20-1
clone_size: many
d_call: TRBD2
cdr3_nt: TGCAGTGCTAGAGCGTGGGCGGGAGGGTTTAACGAGCAGTACTTC
cdr3_aa: CSARAWAGGFNEQYF

j_call: TRBJ2-3
v_call: TRBV19
clone_size: .
d_call: .
cdr3_nt: TGTGCCAGTAGACCCATTAACTGGGACACAGATACGCAGTATTTT
cdr3_aa: CASRPINWDTDTQYF

j_call: TRBJ2-5
v_call: TRBV9
clone_size: few
d_call: .
cdr3_nt: TGTGCCAGCAGCGTAGGGCAGGGTGAAGAGACCCAGTACTTC
cdr3_aa: CASSVGQGEETQYF

j_call: TRBJ2-7
v_call: TRBV7-8
clone_size: few
d_call: .
cdr3_nt: TGTGCCAGCAGCCTCAATTCGGGGTACGAGCAGTACTTC
cdr3_aa: CASSLNSGYEQYF

j_call: TRBJ2-3
v_call: TRBV6-1
clone_size: few
d_call: TRBD1
cdr3_nt: TGTGCCAGCAGTCAAGGGGGCGTGAGCACAGATACGCAGTATTTT
cdr3_aa: CASSQGGVSTDTQYF

j_call: TRBJ2-3
v_call: TRBV20-1
clone_size: .
d_call: .
cdr3_nt: TGCAGTGCTTTCGAGACCAGGGGGGGTGATACGCAGTATTTT
cdr3_aa: CSAFETRGGDTQYF

j_call: TRBJ1-2
v_call: TRBV9
clone_size: few
d_call: TRBD1
cdr3_nt: TGTGCCAGCAGCCCTCGGACAGGGGCCTATGGCTACACCTTC
cdr3_aa: CASSPRTGAYGYTF

j_call: TRBJ1-6
v_call: TRBV6-1
clone_size: .
d_call: .
cdr3_nt: TGTGCCAGCAGTCCTAAACGACGACAGTATGCACCCCTCCACTTT
cdr3_aa: CASSPKRRQYAPLHF

j_call: TRBJ2-2
v_call: TRBV5-1
clone_size: many
d_call: .
cdr3_nt: TGCGCCAGCAGCCCGGACAGTTACGGGGAGCTGTTTTTT
cdr3_aa: CASSPDSYGELFF

j_call: TRBJ1-1
v_call: TRBV29-1
clone_size: .
d_call: .
cdr3_nt: TGCAGCGCAGCGGCAGATTCCATGAACACTGAAGCTTTCTTT
cdr3_aa: CSAAADSMNTEAFF

j_call: TRBJ2-7
v_call: TRBV3-1
clone_size: .
d_call: .
cdr3_nt: TGTGCCAGCAGCGATCCCCGACTAGAGCCCTACGAGCAGTACTTC
cdr3_aa: CASSDPRLEPYEQYF

j_call: TRBJ2-7
v_call: TRBV6-2/TRBV6-3
clone_size: .
d_call: .
cdr3_nt: TGTGCCAGCAGCGGTGGACGGGCCTACGAGCAGTACTTC
cdr3_aa: CASSGGRAYEQYF

j_call: TRBJ2-7
v_call: TRBV12-3/TRBV12-4
clone_size: few
d_call: .
cdr3_nt: TGTGCCAGCAGTCCGACTGACAGACTCGAGCAGTACTTC
cdr3_aa: CASSPTDRLEQYF

j_call: TRBJ2-1
v_call: TRBV27
clone_size: .
d_call: .
cdr3_nt: TGTGCCAGCAGTTCGGGATTGACAGGCAATGAGCAGTTCTTC
cdr3_aa: CASSSGLTGNEQFF

j_call: TRBJ2-7
v_call: TRBV20-1
clone_size: .
d_call: .
cdr3_nt: TGCAGTATTAGAACCAGCTACGAGCAGTACTTC
cdr3_aa: CSIRTSYEQYF

j_call: TRBJ2-6
v_call: TRBV12-3/TRBV12-4
clone_size: many
d_call: .
cdr3_nt: TGTGCCAGCAGGCCGGGACCGATGTCTGGGGCCAACGTCCTGACTTTC
cdr3_aa: CASRPGPMSGANVLTF

j_call: TRBJ1-1
v_call: TRBV20-1
clone_size: .
d_call: .
cdr3_nt: TGCAGTGCTCGATCGACAGGGAACACTGAAGCTTTCTTT
cdr3_aa: CSARSTGNTEAFF

j_call: TRBJ1-6
v_call: TRBV12-3/TRBV12-4
clone_size: .
d_call: .
cdr3_nt: TGTGCCAGCAGTCGAGGGAGCTCCTATAATTCACCCCTCCACTTT
cdr3_aa: CASSRGSSYNSPLHF

j_call: TRBJ2-5
v_call: TRBV12-3/TRBV12-4
clone_size: many
d_call: TRBD2
cdr3_nt: TGTGCCAGCAGTTTAACTTCTGAACTAGCGGTAAAGACCCAGTACTTC
cdr3_aa: CASSLTSELAVKTQYF

j_call: TRBJ2-6
v_call: TRBV12-3/TRBV12-4
clone_size: few
d_call: .
cdr3_nt: TGTGCCAGCAGTCCCCCGAGGCGGGTTGAAGGCCCTGGGGCCAACGTCCTGACTTTC
cdr3_aa: CASSPPRRVEGPGANVLTF

j_call: TRBJ1-4
v_call: TRBV5-6
clone_size: .
d_call: .
cdr3_nt: TGTGCCAGCAGCTTCTGGACGAGTGAAAAACTGTTTTTT
cdr3_aa: CASSFWTSEKLFF

j_call: TRBJ2-1
v_call: TRBV5-1
clone_size: .
d_call: TRBD2
cdr3_nt: TGCGCCAGCAGGGTCCTAGCGGGAGACTCCTACAATGAGCAGTTCTTC
cdr3_aa: CASRVLAGDSYNEQFF

j_call: TRBJ2-1
v_call: TRBV18
clone_size: .
d_call: TRBD1
cdr3_nt: TGTGCCAGCTTGACAAGGGGGCGGTACAATGAGCAGTTCTTC
cdr3_aa: CASLTRGRYNEQFF

j_call: TRBJ2-1
v_call: TRBV5-1
clone_size: few
d_call: .
cdr3_nt: TGCGCCAGCAGCTTGGACGGCGGGACCTACAATGAGCAGTTCTTC
cdr3_aa: CASSLDGGTYNEQFF

j_call: TRBJ2-1
v_call: TRBV5-1
clone_size: .
d_call: TRBD1
cdr3_nt: TGCGCCAGCCGGGACAGGGGGGTTTCCTACAATGAGCAGTTCTTC
cdr3_aa: CASRDRGVSYNEQFF

j_call: TRBJ2-6
v_call: TRBV7-2
clone_size: .
d_call: TRBD1
cdr3_nt: TGTGCCAGCAGCCTAAGACAGGGTGATGGGGCCAACGTCCTGACTTTC
cdr3_aa: CASSLRQGDGANVLTF

j_call: TRBJ2-3
v_call: TRBV5-1
clone_size: few
d_call: TRBD2
cdr3_nt: TGCGCCAGCAGCGTAGCGGGGACATTAGTAACAGATACGCAGTATTTT
cdr3_aa: CASSVAGTLVTDTQYF

j_call: TRBJ2-3
v_call: TRBV18
clone_size: .
d_call: TRBD2
cdr3_nt: TGTGCCAGCTCACCGAGAGGAGGGCGGGAGTACCACACAGATACGCAGTATTTT
cdr3_aa: CASSPRGGREYHTDTQYF

j_call: TRBJ2-5
v_call: TRBV5-5
clone_size: .
d_call: TRBD2
cdr3_nt: TGTGCCAGCAGCTTGGAGGTCCAGCGGGGGCCCCAGGAGACCCAGTACTTC
cdr3_aa: CASSLEVQRGPQETQYF

j_call: TRBJ2-5
v_call: TRBV5-1
clone_size: .
d_call: TRBD2
cdr3_nt: TGCGCCAGCAGCTTGCCCGGGACTACCCAAGAGACCCAGTACTTC
cdr3_aa: CASSLPGTTQETQYF

j_call: TRBJ2-7
v_call: TRBV29-1
clone_size: .
d_call: TRBD1
cdr3_nt: TGCAGCGTCCGACAGGGTGTCGGCTACGAGCAGTACTTC
cdr3_aa: CSVRQGVGYEQYF